This T cell receptor (beta chain) came from a study of OX40 agonist ivuxolimab in advanced cancers. Study at large: Patients were given ivuxolimab, an antibody that agonizes OX40 (CD134). Each patient was given ivuxolimab into a vein every 2 weeks, at 0.01 to 10 mg/kg. Participants could have had prior anti-PD-1, anti-PD-L1 or anti-CTLA-4 therapy, and around 40% had some. Study-level findings and limits: In the 0.1 to 3.0 mg/kg range, CD4+ and CD8+ blood T cells had expanded clonally by week 6.

In the case of this clone: Its matching antigen is unknown.

The CDR3 covers 15 residues. The ends were cut back, 7 bases at V and 3 bases at J, with 20 bases in the middle. CDR1 is SGHRS, CDR2 YFSETQ, per germline. The method was immunoSEQ multiplex PCR; TCRdb's version includes in-frame clones alone and lacks a portion of them. The table shows fewer than 90,000 clones, with over 75% occurring only once. The chain recombines TRBV5-1 with TRBJ2-7, with D hard to call. The sample in question was CD4+ or CD8+ T cells sorted from blood, obtained in a trial of the OX40 agonist ivuxolimab. This TCR was sampled from an adult with an advanced solid tumor such as melanoma, head and neck, liver or kidney cancer. The CDR3 nucleotides are TGCGCCAGCCAGCCGGGTTCGGTTTACCTCTACGAGCAGTACTTC. It codes for CASQPGSVYLYEQYF. The whole variable domain, filled in from reference TRBV5-1 and TRBJ2-7, reads KAGVTQTPRYLIKTRGQQVTLSCSPISGHRSVSWYQQTPGQGLQFLFEYFSETQRNKGNFPGRFSGRQFSNSRSEMNVSTLELGDSALYLCASQPGSVYLYEQYFGPGTRLTVT.